These 14 T cell receptor beta chains were sequenced from one sample in a study of beta chain features in type 1 diabetes. Investigators reverse transcribed all isolated RNA, so they sequenced expressed TCRB transcripts. TCRdb keeps only in-frame clones here, not all; method: immunoSEQ multiplex PCR. The repertoire holds around 430,000 clones, around 30% seen once, with about 0.06% in the top ten. The source material was naive CD4+ T cells from blood. These receptors all stem from a man between 18 and 35 years old in good health.

The sample holds a few counts of this clone. The gene calls are TRBV30 and TRBJ2-6, with a weak D call TRBD1 (6 bases). The germline CDR1 and CDR2 sequences are GTSNPN and SVGIG (reference sequence). CDR3 length equals 16 residues. V gave up 2 bases and J gave up 4 bases, with 15 bases separating them. CDR3 in amino acids: CAWSSLQGTGANVLTF. The CDR3 DNA reads TGTGCCTGGAGTTCCCTACAGGGAACCGGGGCCAACGTCCTGACTTTC.

In this sample, this clone turned up a few times. The CDR3 sequence is CASSSSGSGETQYF. The CDR3 DNA follows: TGTGCCAGCTCGTCTAGCGGGAGTGGTGAGACCCAGTACTTC. V and J are TRBV18 and TRBJ2-5; 10 nucleotides line up with TRBD2. Trimming cost V 6 bases and J 5 bases; bases outside gene matches: 6. CDR3 length equals 14 residues. Germline-derived CDR1 and CDR2 are KGHSH and LQKENI.

The chain carries TRBV9 and TRBJ2-4, with D maybe TRBD1 (6 bases). V shed 4 bases and J shed 7 bases, with 12 bases lying between them. CDR1 is SGDLS, CDR2 YYNGEE, per germline. This CDR3 comprises 13 residues. The CDR3: CASSQRDTNIQYF. The DNA for the CDR3 is TGTGCCAGCAGCCAACGGGACACTAACATTCAGTACTTC.

This clone was seen a handful of times. The rearrangement joins TRBV30 to TRBJ2-7; 8 nucleotides match TRBD1. V was clipped by 8 bases and J by 4 bases; unmatched bases: 10. Germline V gene lookup returns CDR1 GTSNPN and CDR2 SVGIG (reference sequence). CDR3 length: 13 amino acids. CDR3 DNA sequence: TGTGCCGCCCAGGACAGGGAACCGTACGAGCAGTACTTC. Protein product: CAAQDREPYEQYF. The full variable domain, with the rest looked up from reference TRBV30 and TRBJ2-7, is SQTIHQWPATLVQPVGSPLSLECTVEGTSNPNLYWYRQAAGRGLQLLFYSVGIGQISSEVPQNLSASRPQDRQFILSSKKLLLSDSGFYLCAAQDREPYEQYFGPGTRLTVT.

The chain links TRBV7-2 to TRBJ2-4; TRBD2 might be the D (5 bases). Per germline, CDR1 SGHTA and CDR2 FQGNSA. The CDR3 contains 16 residues. V lost 5 bases, J lost 8 bases, and 22 bases lay in between. CDR3 nucleotides: TGTGCCAGCAGCAAGAGGCGGAGGACCGTGGCTGACATTCAGTACTTC. This gives the protein CASSKRRRTVADIQYF.

V is TRBV7-2 and J is TRBJ2-7, with D tentatively TRBD2 (6 bases). Germline V CDR1 and CDR2: SGHTA, FQGNSA. This CDR3 has 14 amino acids. Deletions cut 5 bases from V and 0 bases from J, with 11 bases between. In nucleotides, the CDR3 is TGTGCCAGCAGCCCCCGGGACTTCTCCTACGAGCAGTACTTC. It specifies CASSPRDFSYEQYF.

A few counts support this clone. This chain joins TRBV18 and TRBJ2-7; D gene uncertain. CDR3 size: 13 residues. V was clipped by 1 base and J by 1 base, with 5 bases between them. Germline loops: CDR1 KGHSH, CDR2 LQKENI. As DNA, the CDR3 is TGTGCCAGCTCACCACTTACGTCCTACGAGCAGTACTTC. It specifies CASSPLTSYEQYF.

This clone was detected a few times. This chain joins TRBV4-2 and TRBJ2-1, with 9 bases identical to TRBD2. The germline CDR1 and CDR2 sequences are LGHNA and YNFKEQ. CDR3 size: 16 residues. The V and J ends lost 3 bases and 3 bases, in that order; junction bases with no gene match: 6. The DNA for the CDR3 is TGTGCCAGCAGCCAGGAATGGACTAGCGACTACAATGAGCAGTTCTTC. Its protein is CASSQEWTSDYNEQFF.

The rearrangement joins TRBV30 to TRBJ2-7, with D perhaps TRBD1 (6 bases). The CDR3 sequence is 15 residues long. Trimming pared 3 bases from V and 5 bases from J, leaving 20 bases between. CDR1 and CDR2 from the germline V gene are GTSNPN and SVGIG (reference sequence). The CDR3: CAWRFKGVPNHEQYF. DNA for the CDR3: TGTGCCTGGAGATTCAAGGGGGTCCCAAACCACGAGCAGTACTTC. Complete variable domain (other parts from reference TRBV30 and TRBJ2-7): SQTIHQWPATLVQPVGSPLSLECTVEGTSNPNLYWYRQAAGRGLQLLFYSVGIGQISSEVPQNLSASRPQDRQFILSSKKLLLSDSGFYLCAWRFKGVPNHEQYFGPGTRLTVT.

The rearrangement joins TRBV7-3 to TRBJ2-1; D might be TRBD2 (6 bases). The germline V gene encodes CDR1 SGHTA and CDR2 FQGTGA. V lost 2 bases to trimming and J lost 0 bases, with 8 bases between them. This CDR3 is built from 15 residues. The CDR3 here is CASSLAGNSYNEQFF. The CDR3 DNA follows: TGTGCCAGCAGCTTAGCGGGAAACTCCTACAATGAGCAGTTCTTC.

The chain carries TRBV14 and TRBJ2-7; either TRBD1 or TRBD2 may supply D (6 bases each). This CDR3 comprises 15 residues. The germline CDR1 and CDR2 sequences are SGHDN and FVKESK. Trimming shortened V by 4 bases and J by 7 bases, and 20 bases separated the two germline ends. CDR3 in amino acids: CASSRASALQGEQYF. The CDR3 nucleotides are TGTGCCAGCAGCCGCGCTAGCGCCCTACAGGGAGAGCAGTACTTC.

This clone is a singleton in its sample. The chain combines TRBV30 with TRBJ1-5, with D unresolved. Looked up from germline, CDR1 is GTSNPN and CDR2 is SVGIG (reference sequence). Trimming removed 2 bases at V and 3 bases at J, with 11 bases between. The CDR3 sequence is 14 residues long. CDR3 amino acids: CAWSSYTDNQPQHF. The CDR3 bases are TGTGCCTGGAGTTCCTACACAGACAATCAGCCCCAGCATTTT.

This chain connects TRBV5-4 to TRBJ2-2; D remains unclear. CDR3 length: 12 residues. The V and J ends lost 5 bases and 6 bases respectively, with 8 bases between them. Germline values: CDR1 SGHNT, CDR2 YYREEE (reference sequence). The CDR3 spells CASSQSPGELFF. The CDR3, as DNA: TGTGCCAGCAGTCAATCCCCCGGGGAGCTGTTTTTT. Combining the CDR3 with reference TRBV5-4 and TRBJ2-2 gives the whole variable domain ETGVTQSPTHLIKTRGQQVTLRCSSQSGHNTVSWYQQALGQGPQFIFQYYREEENGRGNFPPRFSGLQFPNYSSELNVNALELDDSALYLCASSQSPGELFFGEGSRLTVL.

The table lists this clone with a few counts. The gene calls are TRBV5-1 and TRBJ2-6; D not resolved. Trimming stripped 4 bases from V and 0 bases from J, with 8 bases between. The CDR3 extends over 15 amino acids. Per germline, CDR1 SGHRS and CDR2 YFSETQ. This CDR3 reads CASSPVSSGANVLTF. CDR3 DNA: TGCGCCAGCAGCCCCGTCTCCTCTGGGGCCAACGTCCTGACTTTC.